These T cell receptor beta chains were read from a single sample in a study of cytomegalovirus exposure and HLA in healthy donors. TCRdb's copy holds only in-frame clones and misses some; the assay was immunoSEQ multiplex PCR. The sample holds about 240,000 clones, 70% to 90% seen once. Sequencing was performed on PBMCs. The source of these receptors is a girl aged 2 to 9 in good health and CMV-seronegative. CDR3s include the opening cysteine and the closing phenylalanine or tryptophan. D genes are given only for firm matches. Clone size is given for some rows only: seen once, a few or many times, or a class if the clone is expanded.

J: TRBJ2-7; D: -; size: once; V: TRBV5-1; CDR3: CASSLGRVVTYEQYF; DNA: TGCGCCAGCAGCTTGGGGCGGGTCGTCACCTACGAGCAGTACTTC
J: TRBJ2-4; D: TRBD1; size: -; V: TRBV19; CDR3: CASTWQGADIQYF; DNA: TGTGCCAGTACATGGCAGGGGGCGGACATTCAGTACTTC
J: TRBJ2-7; D: TRBD2; size: -; V: TRBV6-6; CDR3: CASSQTSGSYEQYF; DNA: TGTGCCAGCAGTCAAACTAGCGGGAGCTACGAGCAGTACTTC
J: TRBJ2-1; D: TRBD1; size: -; V: TRBV7-9; CDR3: CASSSEGQGRGEQFF; DNA: TGTGCCAGCAGCTCGGAGGGACAGGGAAGGGGTGAGCAGTTCTTC
J: TRBJ2-1; D: TRBD2; size: -; V: TRBV19; CDR3: CASSAPGLAGYNEQFF; DNA: TGTGCCAGTAGTGCACCGGGACTAGCGGGGTACAATGAGCAGTTCTTC
J: TRBJ2-1; D: TRBD2; size: -; V: TRBV18; CDR3: CASSPGLAGGNEQFF; DNA: TGTGCCAGCTCACCAGGGCTAGCGGGAGGCAATGAGCAGTTCTTC
J: TRBJ2-7; D: TRBD1; size: -; V: TRBV25-1; CDR3: CASSEYRQGPYEQYF; DNA: TGTGCCAGCAGTGAATACCGACAGGGTCCCTACGAGCAGTACTTC
J: TRBJ2-7; D: -; size: -; V: TRBV30; CDR3: CAWSPNYEQYF; DNA: TGTGCCTGGAGTCCGAACTACGAGCAGTACTTC
J: TRBJ2-7; D: -; size: -; V: TRBV6-1; CDR3: CASSEASRAGEQYF; DNA: TGTGCCAGCAGTGAAGCAAGTAGGGCGGGCGAGCAGTACTTC
J: TRBJ2-7; D: TRBD2; size: once; V: TRBV11-2; CDR3: CASSLAGTSGRVEQYF; DNA: TGTGCCAGCAGCTTAGCGGGGACTAGCGGGAGGGTGGAGCAGTACTTC
J: TRBJ2-1; D: -; size: -; V: TRBV11-2; CDR3: CASSLDRKAGRNNEQFF; DNA: TGTGCCAGCAGCTTAGATAGAAAGGCAGGGCGAAACAATGAGCAGTTCTTC